This paragraph reports one T cell receptor (beta chain). Its antigen is unidentified. Assay used: immunoSEQ multiplex PCR; TCRdb lists only in-frame clones, some missing. The sample has under 25,000 clones; around 76% are singletons. Per the germline V gene, CDR1 is DFQATT and CDR2 is SNEGSKA (reference sequence). Trimming removed 3 bases from V and 8 bases from J, with 16 bases in between. The CDR3 is 13 residues long. This specimen belongs to a study of CD4 T cells in relation to SARS-CoV-2 and coronaviruses. The unexposed donors gave CD4+ T cells in about 2011-2019, prior to COVID-19. The cells were cultured for 10 days before CD4+ T cells were isolated.

Sequenced: CD4+ T cells from PBMCs, cultured in vitro. The sequence was obtained from a human donor in good health. The chain is built from TRBV20-1 and TRBJ1-2; possibly TRBD1 for D (5 bases). Written as DNA, the CDR3 is TGCAGTGCTAGTACGGGGGACGGCTACGGCTACACCTTC. Protein sequence: CSASTGDGYGYTF.